The clone carrying this T cell receptor beta chain was seen ten or more times. The data were taken from a study of spatial heterogeneity in lung cancer. Overall study context: The mean occurrence of each unique TCR and UMI combination in raw reads exceeded ten.

Time point meaning: sample taken at primary tumor resection. The donor population consisted of roughly 70 patients with untreated, early-stage non-small cell lung cancer. Whole RNA obtained from tumor, nontumor lung or frozen PBMC underwent sequencing without sorting. CDR3 size: 13 residues. CDR1 KGHDR and CDR2 SFDVKD come from the germline V gene. Trimming left V 10 bases short and J 7 bases short, with 15 bases between. Every TCR cDNA molecule carried a tag that served as a unique molecular identifier. TCRdb passed the 5' RACE reads through MiXCR, listing each CDR3 protein once. Of about 25,000 distinct CDR3 sequences in the sample, around 7% were seen once.

The rearrangement links TRBV24-1 to TRBJ2-2; D may be TRBD1 (6 bases). Source: PBMCs, taken at surgery. The source of this sequence is a male donor with early-stage non-small cell lung cancer. DNA of the CDR3: TGTGCCACTGGAAGGGGGAGAAACGGGGAGCTGTTTTTT. It encodes CATGRGRNGELFF.